These 21 T cell receptor beta chains were all obtained from the same sample, sequenced in a study of persistence of HIV-infected CD4 T cells. Stimulation used approximately 10 ug/mL lysate from CMV-infected fibroblasts. Responding CD4+ T cells were sorted by upregulation of both CD40 ligand and CD69. Antigen specificity for these receptors is unknown. Sequencing used immunoSEQ version 4 in survey mode. TCRdb keeps only in-frame clones here, not all; method: immunoSEQ multiplex PCR. The repertoire holds about 6,500 clones, with roughly three quarters as singletons. The sequenced sample was CD4+ T cells sorted from PBMCs after roughly 18-hour stimulation, obtained from a patient who received antiretroviral therapy. The receptors stem from an adult woman with HIV who was CMV-seropositive.

The chain combines TRBV10-1 with TRBJ1-2; 10 bases line up with TRBD1. The CDR3 spans 14 residues. Per the germline V gene, CDR1 is WNHNN and CDR2 is SYGVQD (reference sequence). J gave up 13 bases and V 6 bases, and 14 bases lay outside the gene matches. Written as DNA, the CDR3 is TGCGCCAGCAGAGCCGCCCGGGACAGGGGATTTCTCACCTTC. Amino acids: CASRAARDRGFLTF.

This clone occurred once. J is TRBJ2-5 and V is TRBV6-5; 8 nucleotides align to TRBD1. Looked up from germline, CDR1 is MNHEY and CDR2 is SVGAGI. CDR3 size: 13 residues. V was clipped by 10 bases and J by 4 bases; unmatched bases: 8. The CDR3 here is CATQGAWGETQYF. CDR3 coding DNA: TGTGCCACCCAGGGGGCGTGGGGAGAGACCCAGTACTTC.

V gene TRBV6-5 combines with J gene TRBJ1-1; TRBD1 might be the D (5 bases). Germline assignment: CDR1 MNHEY and CDR2 SVGAGI. The CDR3 totals 13 residues. Deletions cut 7 bases from V and 5 bases from J, with 14 bases between. CDR3 nucleotide sequence: TGTGCCAGCATGGGCCGGCGGGGGACTGAAGCTTTCTTT. It encodes CASMGRRGTEAFF.

The chain carries TRBV3-1 (or the pseudogene TRBV3-2) and TRBJ2-7; D unclear. The germline gives CDR1 LGHDT, CDR2 YNNKEL (reference sequence). CDR3 length: 14 residues. Trimming took 3 bases from V and 6 from J, leaving 15 bases between them. In DNA form, the CDR3 reads TGTGCCAGCAGCCAGTCCTGGTCCCCTGTCGAGCAGTACTTC. This sequence encodes CASSQSWSPVEQYF.

This chain links TRBV7-2 with TRBJ2-5, with a possible D match to TRBD2 (6 bases). Germline assignment: CDR1 SGHTA and CDR2 FQGNSA. The CDR3 is made up of 15 amino acids. Trimming took off 4 bases at V and 4 bases at J, with 16 bases between the two ends. The CDR3 nucleotides read TGTGCCAGCAGCTCCGTAGCGGTTGGGGCAGAGACCCAGTACTTC. Its translation is CASSSVAVGAETQYF.

The V call is TRBV18, the J call TRBJ1-5; D gene ambiguous. Germline CDR1 is KGHSH and CDR2 is LQKENI. The CDR3 is 14 residues long. V lost 2 bases, J lost 4 bases, and 9 bases lay in between. As DNA, the CDR3 is TGTGCCAGCTCACCAGGGGTGGCGAATCAGCCCCAGCATTTT. This translates into CASSPGVANQPQHF. Based on the CDR3 plus reference TRBV18 and TRBJ1-5, the full variable domain is NAGVMQNPRHLVRRRGQEARLRCSPMKGHSHVYWYRQLPEEGLKFMVYLQKENIIDESGMPKERFSAEFPKEGPSILRIQQVVRGDSAAYFCASSPGVANQPQHFGDGTRLSIL.

This clone was counted a single time. This chain links TRBV7-3 with TRBJ2-1, with TRBD2 matching 8 bases. Germline values: CDR1 SGHTA, CDR2 FQGTGA. The junction had 3 bases not matched to a gene; V was cut back by 1 base and J by 7 bases. This CDR3 has 14 residues. As DNA, the CDR3 is TGTGCCAGCAGCTTAAGCGGGGGGCTGAATGAGCAGTTCTTC. It is translated as CASSLSGGLNEQFF.

The V call is TRBV5-3, the J call TRBJ1-1; 9 bases are a match to TRBD1. TRBV5-3 is filed as an ORF, its function uncertain. J lost 6 bases, V lost 5 bases, and 23 bases had no gene match. This CDR3 comprises 19 residues. CDR3 protein: CARSTSLRDREAENPEAFF. DNA of the CDR3: TGTGCCAGAAGTACCTCTTTGAGGGACAGGGAGGCAGAAAACCCTGAAGCTTTCTTT.

The chain has TRBV7-8 and TRBJ2-5; TRBD1 matches 10 bases. Per germline, CDR1 SGHVS and CDR2 FQNEAQ. V lost 5 bases to trimming and J lost 5 bases; unmatched junction nucleotides: 11. The CDR3 is 16 amino acids. The CDR3 sequence is CASSRQRTGGWETQYF. CDR3 nucleotides: TGTGCCAGCAGCCGCCAGAGGACAGGGGGGTGGGAGACCCAGTACTTC. Full variable domain (remainder filled in from reference TRBV7-8 and TRBJ2-5): GAGVSQSPRYKVAKRGQDVALRCDPISGHVSLFWYQQALGQGPEFLTYFQNEAQLDKSGLPSDRFFAERPEGSVSTLKIQRTQQEDSAVYLCASSRQRTGGWETQYFGPGTRLLVL.

The chain joins TRBV30 to TRBJ2-2, with TRBD1 matching over 8 bases. The germline V gene has CDR1 GTSNPN and CDR2 SVGIG (reference sequence). After removal of 3 bases from V and 5 bases from J, the junction contained 8 bases not matched to a gene. This CDR3 has 15 amino acids. The CDR3 sequence: CAWRVVQGGTGELFF. CDR3 DNA: TGTGCCTGGAGAGTAGTACAGGGGGGAACCGGGGAGCTGTTTTTT.

The V gene is TRBV27, the J gene TRBJ2-3, with 7 bases matching TRBD1. Trimming took 6 bases from V and 2 from J; bases not matched to a gene: 8. Germline CDR1 reads MNHEY; CDR2 reads SMNVEV (reference sequence). The CDR3 is 15 amino acids. The CDR3 DNA is TGTGCCAGCAGAAAAAACAGGGGCCTCACAGATACGCAGTATTTT. This sequence encodes CASRKNRGLTDTQYF.

A single count supports this clone. J is TRBJ2-7 and V is TRBV19; D not certain. CDR3 length: 12 residues. The V end was cut by 3 bases, the J end by 3 bases, with 6 bases between. CDR1 and CDR2 from the germline V gene are LNHDA and SQIVND (reference sequence). CDR3 loop: CASSMKGYEQYF. CDR3 nucleotide sequence: TGTGCCAGTAGTATGAAGGGCTACGAGCAGTACTTC. The complete variable domain, with remaining parts taken from reference TRBV19 and TRBJ2-7, reads DGGITQSPKYLFRKEGQNVTLSCEQNLNHDAMYWYRQDPGQGLRLIYYSQIVNDFQKGDIAEGYSVSREKKESFPLTVTSAQKNPTAFYLCASSMKGYEQYFGPGTRLTVT.

The CDR3, as DNA: TGCGCCAGCAGCCCAGGGTACTATGGCTACACCTTC. Residues: CASSPGYYGYTF. This sequence joins TRBV4-1 and TRBJ1-2; D possibly corresponds to TRBD1 (5 bases). V dropped 4 bases and J dropped 3 bases, with 6 bases sitting between them. The CDR3 is 12 residues long. CDR1 MGHRA and CDR2 YSYEKL come from the germline V gene.

The chain joins TRBV9 to TRBJ2-7, with D possibly being TRBD2 (5 bases). V dropped 1 base and J dropped 3 bases, with 8 bases sitting between them. The CDR3 extends over 13 amino acids. In germline, CDR1 is SGDLS, CDR2 YYNGEE. In nucleotides, the CDR3 is TGTGCCAGCAGCGTATACGGAGGCTACGAGCAGTACTTC. Its translation is CASSVYGGYEQYF.

The chain is built from TRBV3-1 (or the pseudogene TRBV3-2) and TRBJ2-6; D not resolved. CDR3 length: 17 amino acids. Trimming shortened V by 1 base and J by 0 bases, and 10 bases separated the two germline ends. CDR1 is LGHDT and CDR2 is YNNKEL in the germline V gene (reference sequence). CDR3 sequence: CASSQVIGYSGANVLTF. The CDR3 DNA reads TGTGCCAGCAGCCAAGTGATAGGGTACTCTGGGGCCAACGTCCTGACTTTC.

The chain uses TRBV5-6 and TRBJ1-1; D possibly corresponds to TRBD1 (6 bases). The CDR3 is made up of 15 amino acids. V was trimmed by 3 bases and J by 1 base, leaving 13 bases between them. Per germline, CDR1 SGHDT and CDR2 YYEEEE. The CDR3, as DNA: TGTGCCAGCAGCTGGAAGGCAGGGGCGAACACTGAAGCTTTCTTT. Amino acids: CASSWKAGANTEAFF.

This sequence joins TRBV3-1 (or the pseudogene TRBV3-2) and TRBJ2-5; possibly TRBD1 for D (5 bases). V lost 1 base, J lost 5 bases, and 5 bases lay in between. Per the germline V gene, CDR1 is LGHDT and CDR2 is YNNKEL (reference sequence). CDR3 size: 12 residues. The chain's CDR3 is CASSQGGETQYF. CDR3 bases: TGTGCCAGCAGCCAAGGGGGCGAGACCCAGTACTTC.

The chain is built from TRBV7-2 and TRBJ1-2, with D possibly matching TRBD1 (6 bases). The CDR3 runs 14 residues. From germline, CDR1 is SGHTA and CDR2 FQGNSA. Trimming pared 5 bases from V and 8 bases from J, leaving 18 bases between. As DNA, the CDR3 is TGTGCCAGCAGCCCCCGGGACACAACTCGGGGCTACACCTTC. This codes for CASSPRDTTRGYTF. Full variable domain (remainder filled in from reference TRBV7-2 and TRBJ1-2): GAGVSQSPSNKVTEKGKDVELRCDPISGHTALYWYRQSLGQGLEFLIYFQGNSAPDKSGLPSDRFSAERTGGSVSTLTIQRTQQEDSAVYLCASSPRDTTRGYTFGSGTRLTVV.

This chain links TRBV7-2 with TRBJ1-3; D gene ambiguous. This CDR3 comprises 12 residues. V lost 5 bases and J 1 base, leaving 3 bases between the germline ends. Germline V gene lookup returns CDR1 SGHTA and CDR2 FQGNSA. The CDR3 loop reads CASSRSGNTIYF. The CDR3, as DNA: TGTGCCAGCAGCCGTTCTGGAAACACCATATATTTT. The full variable domain, its missing parts supplied by reference TRBV7-2 and TRBJ1-3, is GAGVSQSPSNKVTEKGKDVELRCDPISGHTALYWYRQSLGQGLEFLIYFQGNSAPDKSGLPSDRFSAERTGGSVSTLTIQRTQQEDSAVYLCASSRSGNTIYFGEGSWLTVV.

Only a few counts were recorded for this clone. The V gene is TRBV18, the J gene TRBJ2-1; 7 bases are shared with TRBD1. CDR1 is KGHSH, CDR2 LQKENI, per germline. CDR3 length: 16 amino acids. The trim removed 0 bases at V and 4 bases at J, leaving 6 bases unmatched. The CDR3 DNA reads TGTGCCAGCTCACCACCCAGGGACAGCCTGTACAATGAGCAGTTCTTC. Residues: CASSPPRDSLYNEQFF.

The chain is built from TRBV7-2 and TRBJ2-1, with TRBD2 identical over 8 bases. The V gene's germline CDR1 is SGHTA and CDR2 FQGNSA. There are 13 residues in the CDR3. With 5 bases clipped from V and 4 bases from J, the junction kept 1 base outside the gene matches. CDR3 protein: CASSGTRYNEQFF. For the CDR3, the DNA is TGTGCCAGCAGCGGGACTAGATACAATGAGCAGTTCTTC.